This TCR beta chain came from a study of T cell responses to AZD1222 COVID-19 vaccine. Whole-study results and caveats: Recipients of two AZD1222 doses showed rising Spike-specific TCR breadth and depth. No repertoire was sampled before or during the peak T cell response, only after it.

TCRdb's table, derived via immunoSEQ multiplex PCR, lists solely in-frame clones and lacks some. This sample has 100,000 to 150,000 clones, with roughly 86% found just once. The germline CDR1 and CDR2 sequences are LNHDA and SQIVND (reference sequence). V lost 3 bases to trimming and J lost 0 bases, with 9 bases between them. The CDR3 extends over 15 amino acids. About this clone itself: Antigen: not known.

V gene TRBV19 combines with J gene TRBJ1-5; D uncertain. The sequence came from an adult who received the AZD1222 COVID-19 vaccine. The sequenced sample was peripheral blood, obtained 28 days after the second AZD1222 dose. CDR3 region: CASSIYPNSNQPQHF. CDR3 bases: TGTGCCAGTAGTATTTATCCCAATAGCAATCAGCCCCAGCATTTT. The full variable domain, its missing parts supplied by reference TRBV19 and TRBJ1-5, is DGGITQSPKYLFRKEGQNVTLSCEQNLNHDAMYWYRQDPGQGLRLIYYSQIVNDFQKGDIAEGYSVSREKKESFPLTVTSAQKNPTAFYLCASSIYPNSNQPQHFGDGTRLSIL.